Below, one T cell receptor (beta chain) is given with its context. Its antigen is undetermined. Germline V CDR1 and CDR2: KGHSY, FQNENV. The CDR3 is 17 amino acids. V shed 4 bases and J shed 1 base, with 19 bases lying between them. A single record per CDR3 protein comes from TCRdb applying MiXCR to the RT-PCR reads. In the table there are about 190,000 distinct CDR3 sequences, 13% to 15% of which are singletons. The sample belongs to a study of response to subunit inactivated influenza vaccine. The study, taken as a whole, reports: Authors suggested each seasonal flu vaccination may recruit only limited numbers of new T cells.

The V call is TRBV16, the J call TRBJ1-2, with a weak D call TRBD1 (6 bases). The TCR sequence derives from a man aged 50-60 years who received an inactivated influenza vaccine. The sequences come from CD8+ T cells sorted from PBMCs, collected 5 days after vaccination. CDR3 in amino acids: CASSLPNAGANNYGYTF. The CDR3 nucleotides read TGTGCCAGCAGCCTCCCCAATGCGGGGGCAAATAACTATGGCTACACCTTC.